This entry lists 32 T cell receptor beta chains sequenced from one sample in a study of blood T cell repertoires in COVID-19 (TCRdb year 2020). Receptors were amplified or captured by the immunoSEQ multiplex PCR assay. TCRdb carries this immuneACCESS record with in-frame sequences only. Its versions omit some clonotypes, under half of them owing to an unresolved V gene in the studies checked, with the rest unexplained. Counted in this sample were over 150,000 clones; 78% of them appeared once. In total, the top ten clones hold 1.5% to 2% of the sample. The sequenced material came from peripheral blood. The receptors were sampled from a man older than 75 with acute or convalescent COVID-19.

This clone was seen once. CDR3 coding DNA: TGCGCCAGCAGCCGAGGACAGACCACTGAAGCTTTCTTT. Its translation: CASSRGQTTEAFF. The chain is built from TRBV5-1 and TRBJ1-1; D might be TRBD1 (6 bases). The germline V and J ends were trimmed by 4 bases and 4 bases, with 11 bases remaining between them. The CDR3 runs 13 residues. Germline V gene sequence: CDR1 SGHRS, CDR2 YFSETQ.

The chain joins TRBV15 to TRBJ2-1; no clear D gene. V dropped 1 base and J dropped 2 bases, with 12 bases sitting between them. This CDR3 spans 16 amino acids. The germline V gene has CDR1 LNHNV and CDR2 YYDKDF (reference sequence). The CDR3 reads CATSRVLQITYNEQFF. The CDR3 DNA reads TGTGCCACCAGCAGAGTGCTACAGATTACCTACAATGAGCAGTTCTTC.

The chain's CDR3 is CASSLRSWANEKLFF. For the CDR3, the DNA is TGTGCCAGCAGCTTAAGGTCGTGGGCAAATGAAAAACTGTTTTTT. This chain links TRBV7-9 with TRBJ1-4; D gene ambiguous. CDR1 and CDR2 (germline): SEHNR, FQNEAQ (reference sequence). V lost 2 bases to trimming and J lost 5 bases, with 12 bases between them. This CDR3 comprises 15 residues.

This clone was found a few times. The gene calls are TRBV5-1 and TRBJ1-1; D is perhaps TRBD1 (6 bases). Germline V lookup: CDR1 SGHRS, CDR2 YFSETQ. The CDR3 is 17 residues long. Between the trimmed V and J ends, which lost 5 bases and 0 bases, there was a span of 20 bases. The chain's CDR3 is CASRTGLAPSMNTEAFF. The CDR3 DNA reads TGCGCCAGCAGGACAGGACTCGCCCCCTCCATGAACACTGAAGCTTTCTTT.

This clone appeared once. This CDR3 is CASSLGQGAGQPQHF. CDR3 nucleotide sequence: TGTGCCAGCAGCTTGGGACAGGGGGCGGGTCAGCCCCAGCATTTT. This rearrangement joins TRBV5-6 to TRBJ1-5; TRBD1 matches at 10 bases. Trimming removed 0 bases from V and 6 bases from J; junction bases left unmatched: 3. CDR1 and CDR2 (germline): SGHDT, YYEEEE. The CDR3 loop spans 15 amino acids.

The chain links TRBV27 to TRBJ2-5, with D possibly TRBD2 on 5 matching bases. The CDR3 sequence is 14 residues long. Trimming shortened V by 2 bases and J by 4 bases, and 11 bases separated the two germline ends. Germline values: CDR1 MNHEY, CDR2 SMNVEV (reference sequence). The CDR3 sequence is CASSLVSRAETQYF. The CDR3 DNA sequence: TGTGCCAGCAGTTTAGTATCGAGGGCAGAGACCCAGTACTTC.

The rearrangement uses TRBV9 and TRBJ1-2; 7 bases are shared with TRBD1. V dropped 0 bases and J dropped 2; count of bases not matched to a gene: 4. The V gene's germline CDR1 is SGDLS and CDR2 YYNGEE. This CDR3 region has 15 residues. The CDR3 region is CASSVDGRGNYGYTF. The CDR3 DNA is TGTGCCAGCAGCGTAGATGGCAGGGGGAACTATGGCTACACCTTC. Combining the CDR3 with reference TRBV9 and TRBJ1-2 gives the whole variable domain DSGVTQTPKHLITATGQRVTLRCSPRSGDLSVYWYQQSLDQGLQFLIQYYNGEERAKGNILERFSAQQFPDLHSELNLSSLELGDSALYFCASSVDGRGNYGYTFGSGTRLTVV.

The V call is TRBV28, the J call TRBJ2-1, with D uncertain. From germline, CDR1 is MDHEN and CDR2 SYDVKM. CDR3 length equals 10 residues. Trimming took 7 bases from V and 8 from J, leaving 6 bases between them. The CDR3 coding sequence is TGTGCCAGCAACCGCGATGAGCAGTTCTTC. Amino acid sequence: CASNRDEQFF.

The V gene is TRBV7-8, the J gene TRBJ2-4, with D unclear. V dropped 2 bases and J dropped 7 bases, with 9 bases sitting between them. Per germline, CDR1 SGHVS and CDR2 FQNEAQ. The CDR3 extends over 13 amino acids. CDR3 loop: CASSLYDKNIQYF. CDR3 in DNA: TGTGCCAGCAGCTTATACGACAAGAACATTCAGTACTTC.

This chain connects TRBV6-1 to TRBJ2-3; TRBD1 agrees at 8 bases. Germline CDR1 and CDR2: MNHNS and SASEGT. The junction had 5 bases not matched to a gene; V was cut back by 2 bases and J by 1 base. The CDR3 covers 16 residues. CDR3 nucleotides: TGTGCCAGCAGTGAACAGGGGGCGAGGGGCACAGATACGCAGTATTTT. This gives the protein CASSEQGARGTDTQYF.

The CDR3 bases are TGTGCCAGCAGGACATCAGGGTCCATTAATCAGCCCCAGCATTTT. It codes for CASRTSGSINQPQHF. This sequence joins TRBV28 and TRBJ1-5; TRBD1 is a possible D gene (5 bases). Trimming left V 6 bases short and J 4 bases short, with 16 bases between. The CDR3 totals 15 residues. CDR1 MDHEN and CDR2 SYDVKM come from the germline V gene.

The V gene is TRBV7-2, the J gene TRBJ2-2, with a tentative D call TRBD1 (5 bases). The V gene lost 2 bases and the J gene lost 6 bases, with 19 bases spanning the gap. Germline V CDR1 and CDR2: SGHTA, FQGNSA. CDR3 size: 17 residues. The CDR3 DNA is TGTGCCAGCAGCTTAAGAGAAGTGCAGGGATTCTCCGGGGAGCTGTTTTTT. Translating it yields CASSLREVQGFSGELFF.

In DNA form, the CDR3 reads TGTGCCAGCTCACACGAGACAGGGTTTGTCGAGCAGTACGTC. It is translated as CASSHETGFVEQYV. The rearrangement joins TRBV18 to TRBJ2-7; 7 bases align to TRBD1. The germline gives CDR1 KGHSH, CDR2 LQKENI. CDR3 size: 14 residues. V shed 4 bases and J 6 bases; nucleotides not matched to a gene: 9.

The V call is TRBV25-1, the J call TRBJ1-2; TRBD1 is a possible D gene (6 bases). This CDR3 comprises 15 residues. Between the trimmed V and J ends, which lost 1 base and 7 bases, there was a span of 16 bases. Germline CDR1 is MGHDK and CDR2 is SYGVNS. CDR3 nucleotide sequence: TGTGCCAGCAGTGAATCCGGGCGGGGGCGGTTTGGCTACACCTTC. Translated: CASSESGRGRFGYTF.

This clone was seen only a few times. The chain combines TRBV18 with TRBJ1-5; D is undetermined. The V gene's germline CDR1 is KGHSH and CDR2 LQKENI. CDR3 length: 17 amino acids. The V gene lost 0 bases and the J gene lost 1 base, with 13 bases spanning the gap. CDR3 loop: CASSPPGGPGSNQPQHF. The CDR3 bases are TGTGCCAGCTCACCACCGGGCGGGCCGGGGAGCAATCAGCCCCAGCATTTT.

V is TRBV7-9 and J is TRBJ1-3; D is unresolved. The V end was cut by 6 bases, the J end by 4 bases, with 7 bases between. This CDR3 is built from 12 residues. Germline-derived CDR1 and CDR2 are SEHNR and FQNEAQ (reference sequence). CDR3 sequence (DNA): TGTGCCAGCAGTTCACAGGGAAACACCATATATTTT. Amino acids: CASSSQGNTIYF.

This clone was counted a few times. CDR3 sequence reads: CASTPPGGPYNEQFF. The CDR3 DNA reads as TGTGCCAGCACCCCTCCCGGGGGGCCATACAATGAGCAGTTCTTC. The chain is built from TRBV3-1 (or the pseudogene TRBV3-2) and TRBJ2-1; the D gene is possibly TRBD2 (7 bases). Germline loops: CDR1 LGHDT, CDR2 YNNKEL (reference sequence). The CDR3 is made up of 15 amino acids. The V end was cut by 7 bases, the J end by 4 bases, with 17 bases between.

The chain has TRBV19 and TRBJ1-6; D uncertain. Germline V gives CDR1 LNHDA, CDR2 SQIVND (reference sequence). This CDR3 has 18 residues. The germline V and J ends were trimmed by 0 bases and 9 bases, with 21 bases remaining between them. This CDR3 is CASSIDRIAGTGISPLHF. The CDR3, as DNA: TGTGCCAGTAGTATAGATCGGATAGCAGGTACGGGGATTTCACCCCTCCACTTT.

The V call is TRBV11-3, the J call TRBJ2-3; D possibly corresponds to TRBD2 (6 bases). The V end lost 6 bases, the J end lost 0 bases, and 19 bases lay between the germline ends. This CDR3 is built from 17 residues. The germline gives CDR1 SGHNT, CDR2 YENEEA. The CDR3 here is CASSLRGGPGSTDTQYF. CDR3 nucleotide sequence: TGTGCCAGCAGTCTAAGAGGAGGGCCGGGCAGCACAGATACGCAGTATTTT. Full variable domain (outside the CDR3, taken from reference TRBV11-3 and TRBJ2-3): EAGVVQSPRYKIIEKKQPVAFWCNPISGHNTLYWYLQNLGQGPELLIRYENEEAVDDSQLPKDRFSAERLKGVDSTLKIQPAELGDSAVYLCASSLRGGPGSTDTQYFGPGTRLTVL.

The chain has TRBV5-4 and TRBJ1-1; no firm D call. Trimming shortened V by 0 bases and J by 1 base, and 7 bases separated the two germline ends. The CDR3 extends over 14 amino acids. Germline assignment: CDR1 SGHNT and CDR2 YYREEE (reference sequence). This chain's CDR3 is CASSLDWQNTEAFF. The CDR3 DNA reads as TGTGCCAGCAGCTTGGATTGGCAGAACACTGAAGCTTTCTTT. Based on the CDR3 plus reference TRBV5-4 and TRBJ1-1, the full variable domain is ETGVTQSPTHLIKTRGQQVTLRCSSQSGHNTVSWYQQALGQGPQFIFQYYREEENGRGNFPPRFSGLQFPNYSSELNVNALELDDSALYLCASSLDWQNTEAFFGQGTRLTVV.

The chain carries TRBV10-3 and TRBJ2-3; 8 bases fit TRBD1. The J segment lost 2 bases and the V segment lost 10 bases, leaving 5 bases of the junction unmatched. The CDR3 loop spans 13 amino acids. Germline CDR1 ENHRY, CDR2 SYGVKD. The DNA of the CDR3 is TGTGCCACCCGACAGGGGTCCACAGATACGCAGTATTTT. This codes for CATRQGSTDTQYF.

The rearrangement links TRBV29-1 to TRBJ1-5; the match to TRBD1 covers 7 bases. The CDR3 runs to 14 residues. CDR1 and CDR2 from the germline V gene are SQVTM and ANQGSEA. V shed 7 bases, J shed 0 bases, and the junction held 6 bases outside the gene matches. The CDR3 loop is CSAGRQGSNQPQHF. The CDR3 region has the DNA TGCAGCGCGGGCCGACAGGGTAGCAATCAGCCCCAGCATTTT.

The chain has TRBV3-1 (or the pseudogene TRBV3-2) and TRBJ1-4; 7 bases fit TRBD1. Losses at the gene ends were 5 bases for V and 0 bases for J; bases not matched to a gene: 3. Germline V CDR1 and CDR2: LGHDT, YNNKEL (reference sequence). The CDR3 is 15 amino acids. The CDR3, as DNA: TGTGCCAGCAGCTCCCAGGGGGCAACTAATGAAAAACTGTTTTTT. Its translation is CASSSQGATNEKLFF.

This rearrangement joins TRBV4-1 to TRBJ1-4, with no clear D. The CDR3 is made up of 17 amino acids. V lost 0 bases to trimming and J lost 3 bases, with 14 bases between them. CDR1 is MGHRA and CDR2 is YSYEKL in the germline V gene. CDR3 region: CASSQDAGGTANEKLFF. In DNA form, the CDR3 reads TGCGCCAGCAGCCAAGATGCGGGAGGTACGGCTAATGAAAAACTGTTTTTT.

The chain recombines TRBV19 with TRBJ2-1; 10 positions agree with TRBD2. The CDR3 spans 15 residues. J was trimmed by 2 bases and V by 4 bases; bases with no gene match: 2. Germline V gene data show CDR1 as LNHDA and CDR2 as SQIVND (reference sequence). CDR3 sequence (DNA): TGTGCCAGTAGTAATCTAGCGGGGGCCTACAATGAGCAGTTCTTC. As protein: CASSNLAGAYNEQFF.

The V and J genes are TRBV10-2 and TRBJ2-7, with D tentatively TRBD1 (6 bases). This CDR3 has 15 amino acids. Trimming pared 1 base from V and 6 bases from J, leaving 16 bases between. Germline loops: CDR1 WSHSY, CDR2 SAAADI. The chain's CDR3 is CASSEFRPGDPEQYV. The CDR3 bases are TGCGCCAGCAGTGAGTTTAGGCCAGGGGATCCCGAGCAGTACGTC.

V is TRBV6-2 or TRBV6-3 and J is TRBJ2-5, with 11 bases identical to TRBD2. The CDR3 loop spans 18 amino acids. Losses at the gene ends were 2 bases for V and 2 bases for J; bases not matched to a gene: 10. Looked up from germline, CDR1 is MNHEY and CDR2 is SVGEGT. CDR3 loop: CASSYDRRLAGIQETQYF. The CDR3 coding sequence is TGTGCCAGCAGTTACGATCGACGACTAGCGGGGATTCAAGAGACCCAGTACTTC.

This chain connects TRBV5-1 to TRBJ2-3; tentatively, D is TRBD2 (6 bases). The germline V gene has CDR1 SGHRS and CDR2 YFSETQ. The CDR3 consists of 13 residues. Deletions cut 4 bases from V and 6 bases from J, with 12 bases between. CDR3 residues: CASSTYRGDTQYF. The DNA for the CDR3 is TGCGCCAGCAGCACGTACCGGGGGGATACGCAGTATTTT.

The gene calls are TRBV7-2 and TRBJ2-3; 7 bases map to TRBD1. J was trimmed by 1 base and V by 3 bases; bases with no gene match: 10. The CDR3 spans 17 residues. Germline assignment: CDR1 SGHTA and CDR2 FQGNSA. CDR3 loop: CASSFLTGAVGTDTQYF. As DNA, the CDR3 is TGTGCCAGCAGCTTTCTTACAGGGGCCGTAGGCACAGATACGCAGTATTTT.

The chain combines TRBV9 with TRBJ2-5, with TRBD1 identical over 8 bases. With V trimmed by 0 bases and J by 4 bases, 2 bases remained unmatched. The CDR3 sequence is 14 residues long. Looked up from germline, CDR1 is SGDLS and CDR2 is YYNGEE. The CDR3 reads CASSVGRGRETQYF. The CDR3 DNA reads TGTGCCAGCAGCGTAGGCAGGGGGCGAGAGACCCAGTACTTC.

This chain uses TRBV24-1 with TRBJ1-5, with 7 nucleotides matching TRBD1. The CDR3 consists of 15 residues. CDR1 and CDR2 from the germline V gene are KGHDR and SFDVKD. The junction had 5 bases not matched to a gene; V was cut back by 7 bases and J by 0 bases. The CDR3 DNA follows: TGTGCCACCAGCGAGACAGGGTATAGCAATCAGCCCCAGCATTTT. Amino acid sequence: CATSETGYSNQPQHF.

CDR3 sequence reads: CASSRGTVADTQYF. The CDR3 DNA reads as TGCGCCAGCAGCCGCGGGACAGTTGCCGATACGCAGTATTTT. V gene TRBV5-1 combines with J gene TRBJ2-3; maybe TRBD1 (7 bases). The V gene's germline CDR1 is SGHRS and CDR2 YFSETQ. The ends were cut back, 4 bases at V and 6 bases at J, with 15 bases in the middle. This CDR3 is built from 14 residues.